This entry is about one TCR beta chain. The entry originates in a study of blood T cell repertoires in COVID-19. The wider study: Donors in the United States, Italy and Spain gave samples during acute or convalescent COVID-19. In each case, the material was cDNA or gDNA derived from T cells, B-cell-depleted T cells, or PBMCs.

Under the authors' procedure: Amplification with reference gene primers provided the estimates of nucleated cell counts. Sequenced by immunoSEQ multiplex PCR; TCRdb stores in-frame clones only, minus some. V, J and clone size derive from that table, while D and trimming were established from the DNA sequence. The sample holds 200,000 to 300,000 clones, around 87% seen once. V was cut by 0 bases and J by 2 bases, with 11 bases left in between. There are 15 residues in the CDR3. Looked up from germline, CDR1 is GTSNPN and CDR2 is SVGIG (reference sequence). Specimen: peripheral blood. This receptor was taken from a woman aged 45 to 65 with acute or convalescent COVID-19. This chain joins TRBV30 and TRBJ1-5; D might be TRBD1 (5 bases). Here the CDR3 reads CAWSVYGGGNQPQHF. The DNA of the CDR3 is TGTGCCTGGAGTGTTTACGGGGGGGGCAATCAGCCCCAGCATTTT.